This T cell receptor (beta chain) was captured by sequencing in a study of Graves' ophthalmopathy and Graves' hyperthyroidism. The authors amplified TCR beta CDR3 regions, and they did so from RNA transcripts for repertoire sequencing. The first-round RT-PCR employed HTBI primers together with the Qiagen OneStep RT-PCR kit. A multiplex PCR was then performed as the second round. In TCRdb, the multiplex PCR reads were re-called with MiXCR into one record per CDR3 protein. The profile shows about 740,000 distinct CDR3 sequences, roughly 41% of them singletons. Trimming at V came to 10 bases and at J to 5 bases, leaving 8 bases not matched to a gene. CDR1 is ENHRY and CDR2 is SYGVKD in the germline V gene. This CDR3 has 14 residues.

The receptor's source is an adult man with Graves' ophthalmopathy. Sequenced: peripheral blood. The genes are TRBV10-3 and TRBJ1-4; 9 bases are shared with TRBD1. CDR3 DNA sequence: TGTGCCAGCAGGGGGACAGGGCGGAATGAAAAACTGTTTTTT. It codes for CASRGTGRNEKLFF.